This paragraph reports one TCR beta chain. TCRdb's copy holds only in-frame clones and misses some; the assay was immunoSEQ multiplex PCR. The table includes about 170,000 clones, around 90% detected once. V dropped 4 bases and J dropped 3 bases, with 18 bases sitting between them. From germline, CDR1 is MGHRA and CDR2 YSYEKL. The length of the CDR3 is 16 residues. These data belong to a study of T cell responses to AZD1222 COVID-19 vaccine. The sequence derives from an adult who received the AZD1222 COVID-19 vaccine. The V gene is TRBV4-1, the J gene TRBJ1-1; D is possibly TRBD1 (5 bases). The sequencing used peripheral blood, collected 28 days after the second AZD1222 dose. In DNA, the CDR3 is TGCGCCAGCAGCCCGATACCGGGGCGGGCGGACACTGAAGCTTTCTTT. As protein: CASSPIPGRADTEAFF.